This T cell receptor (beta chain) originates from a study of blood T cell repertoires in COVID-19. Overall study: Both acute and convalescent COVID-19 samples were obtained from the United States, Italy and Spain. The analysed material was cDNA or gDNA that came from T cells, B-cell-depleted T cells, or PBMCs.

Germline V gene sequence: CDR1 MNHEY, CDR2 SMNVEV (reference sequence). The CDR3 is 13 amino acids. Trimming left V 11 bases short and J 6 bases short, with 19 bases between. Sequencing was performed with immunoSEQ multiplex PCR; in TCRdb, only in-frame clones are kept and a portion is missing. The sample holds roughly 47,000 clones, roughly 84% seen once. The sample consisted of peripheral blood. This chain connects TRBV27 to TRBJ1-1; D remains ambiguous. The receptor was isolated from a woman aged 70-85 years with acute or convalescent COVID-19. The CDR3 loop reads CAAGSRRFSEAFF. The DNA of the CDR3 is TGTGCCGCGGGGTCCCGAAGGTTTTCTGAAGCTTTCTTT.